This T cell receptor beta chain was sequenced for a study of blood T cells in healthy people across ages. Through a sample-barcoded 5' primer and a J-beta primer mix, a second PCR was run for roughly 6 to 11 cycles. TCRdb passed the 5' RACE reads through MiXCR, listing each CDR3 protein once. The table has over a million distinct CDR3 sequences, roughly 24% seen once. This clonotype has just a few counts. Losses at the gene ends were 5 bases for V and 5 bases for J; bases not matched to a gene: 11. Germline assignment: CDR1 SGHTA and CDR2 FQGNSA. The CDR3 runs to 16 residues. These data were likewise used in another study, on T cells of mothers and their children.

This clonotype was obtained from a girl aged 2 to 10 in good health. What was sequenced was blood. This sequence joins TRBV7-2 and TRBJ2-1, with 8 positions matching TRBD2. In nucleotides, the CDR3 is TGTGCCAGCAGCGGCGGTGGCGGGAGGTGGGACAATGAGCAGTTCTTC. It is translated as CASSGGGGRWDNEQFF.